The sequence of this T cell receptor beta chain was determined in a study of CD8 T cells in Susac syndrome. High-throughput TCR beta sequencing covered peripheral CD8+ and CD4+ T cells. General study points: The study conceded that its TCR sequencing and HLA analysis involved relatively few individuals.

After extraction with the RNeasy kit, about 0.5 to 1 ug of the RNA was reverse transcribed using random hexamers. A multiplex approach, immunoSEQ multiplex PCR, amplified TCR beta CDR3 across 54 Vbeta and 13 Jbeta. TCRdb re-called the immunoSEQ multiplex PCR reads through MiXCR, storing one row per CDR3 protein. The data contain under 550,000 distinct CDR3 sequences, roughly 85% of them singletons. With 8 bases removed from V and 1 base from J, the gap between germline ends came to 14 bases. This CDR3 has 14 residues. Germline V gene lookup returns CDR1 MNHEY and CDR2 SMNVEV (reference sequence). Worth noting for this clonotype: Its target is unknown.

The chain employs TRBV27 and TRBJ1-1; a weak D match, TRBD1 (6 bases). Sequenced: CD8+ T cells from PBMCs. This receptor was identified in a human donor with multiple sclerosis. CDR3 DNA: TGTGCCAGCGGACCAGTGGACAGGAACACTGAAGCTTTCTTT. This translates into CASGPVDRNTEAFF.